The 5 T cell receptor beta chains given below trace back to one sample, sequenced in a study of T cells expressing NK-cell markers. Each CDR3 protein gets one entry in TCRdb, which reprocessed the 5' RACE reads and gives no DNA. Its table lists about 410,000 distinct CDR3 sequences. The sample consisted of blood T cells: a sorted CD56 or NKG2C T cell subset, CD4+ or CD8+ T cells, or bulk PBMC T cells (not recorded which). All receptors come from a woman between 50 and 59 years old in good health.

CDR3 protein: CASSENPQTEQFF. This chain connects TRBV2 to TRBJ2-1; the D gene TCRdb calls, TRBD1, cannot be checked with no DNA. CDR1 and CDR2 from the germline V gene are SNHLY and FYNNEI. This CDR3 comprises 13 residues.

V is TRBV15 and J is TRBJ2-2; TCRdb selects TRBD1, and the lack of DNA leaves this call unchecked. Germline CDR1 LNHNV, CDR2 YYDKDF (reference sequence). The CDR3 totals 16 residues. This CDR3 reads CATSRLGTLNTGELFF.

The V call is TRBV29-1, the J call TRBJ1-4. The CDR3 is 14 amino acids. The germline gives CDR1 SQVTM, CDR2 ANQGSEA. The CDR3 reads CSVDIGRGGEKLFF. Variable domain in full (rest from reference TRBV29-1 and TRBJ1-4): SAVISQKPSRDICQRGTSLTIQCQVDSQVTMMFWYRQQPGQSLTLIATANQGSEATYESGFVIDKFPISRPNLTFSTLTVSNMSPEDSSIYLCSVDIGRGGEKLFFGSGTQLSVL.

The chain employs TRBV28 and TRBJ1-3. The CDR3 has 17 residues. CDR1 MDHEN and CDR2 SYDVKM come from the germline V gene. CDR3: CASSFRGLGGFRNTIYF.

The V call is TRBV10-3, the J call TRBJ2-1. Germline V CDR1 and CDR2: ENHRY, SYGVKD. The CDR3 spans 16 residues. The CDR3 sequence is CAISDPQKGSYNEQFF.